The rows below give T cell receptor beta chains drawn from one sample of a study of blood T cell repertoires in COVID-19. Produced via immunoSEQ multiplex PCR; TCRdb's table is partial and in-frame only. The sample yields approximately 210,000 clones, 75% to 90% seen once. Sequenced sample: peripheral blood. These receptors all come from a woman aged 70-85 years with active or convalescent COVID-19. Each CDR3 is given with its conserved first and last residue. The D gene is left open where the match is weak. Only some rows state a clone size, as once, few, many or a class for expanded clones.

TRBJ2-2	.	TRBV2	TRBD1	TGTGCCAGCAGTGAAAGGACAGGGGGTGGCACCGGGGAGCTGTTTTTT	CASSERTGGGTGELFF
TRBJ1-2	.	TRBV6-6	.	TGTGCCAGCAGTTACGCCGACACTTCTAACTATGGCTACACCTTC	CASSYADTSNYGYTF
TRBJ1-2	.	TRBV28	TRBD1	TGTGCCACCTACGGGGGACAGGGGTCGCCTAACTATGGCTACACCTTC	CATYGGQGSPNYGYTF
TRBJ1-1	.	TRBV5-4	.	TGTGCCAGCAGCTTCGGACAGAAACTTGCTTCGACTGAAGCTTTCTTT	CASSFGQKLASTEAFF
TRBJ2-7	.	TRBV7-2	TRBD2	TGTGCCAGCAGCTTAGGTAGCGGGACGGAGGCGTTTTCCTACGAGCAGTACTTC	CASSLGSGTEAFSYEQYF
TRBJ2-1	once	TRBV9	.	TGTGCCAGCAGCGTTCGGTTGGAGGGGCATGAGCAGTTCTTC	CASSVRLEGHEQFF
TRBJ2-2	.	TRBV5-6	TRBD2	TGTGCCAGCACCTGGGGGGGCGGGGAGCTGTTTTTT	CASTWGGGELFF
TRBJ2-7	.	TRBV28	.	TGTGCCAGCAGGTCCACAGGGACCTACGAGCAGTACTTC	CASRSTGTYEQYF
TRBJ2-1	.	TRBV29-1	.	TGCAGCGCCGCCCTCCGGGCGGGTAACAATGAGCAGTTCTTC	CSAALRAGNNEQFF
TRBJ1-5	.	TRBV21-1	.	TGTGCCAGCAGCATCTTTAGCAATCAGCCCCAGCATTTT	CASSIFSNQPQHF
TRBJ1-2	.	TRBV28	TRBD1	TGTGCCAGCAGTTTAGGACAGGGTGGTGGCTACACCTTC	CASSLGQGGGYTF
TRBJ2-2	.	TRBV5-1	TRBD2	TGCGCCAGCAGCAAGAGCGGGAGAGCGAACACCGGGGAGCTGTTTTTT	CASSKSGRANTGELFF
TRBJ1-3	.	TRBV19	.	TGTGCCAGTACCACCAGACAGGACTCTGGAAACACCATATATTTT	CASTTRQDSGNTIYF
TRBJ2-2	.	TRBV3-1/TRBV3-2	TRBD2	TGTGCCAGCAGCCAGGGGGTGATAGCGGGACCACCTTACACCGGGGAGCTGTTTTTT	CASSQGVIAGPPYTGELFF
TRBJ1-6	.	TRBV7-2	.	TGTGCCAGCAGCTTAGCGCGGGTGTTGGGACATGCCGGATCACCCCTCCACTTT	CASSLARVLGHAGSPLHF
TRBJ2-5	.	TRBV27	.	TGTGCCAGCAGTTCACTAGCCGGAGGATCAGAGACCCAGTACTTC	CASSSLAGGSETQYF
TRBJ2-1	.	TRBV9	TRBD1	TGTGCCAGCAGCGTCTCGACAGGGGCGTACAATGAGCAGTTCTTC	CASSVSTGAYNEQFF
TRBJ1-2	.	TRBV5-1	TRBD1	TGCGCCAGCAGCTTAGCGACAGGGTTAACCTCCTATGGCTACACCTTC	CASSLATGLTSYGYTF
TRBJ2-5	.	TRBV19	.	TGTGCCAGTAGTATAGGGACAGGAGGGGAAGAGACCCAGTACTTC	CASSIGTGGEETQYF
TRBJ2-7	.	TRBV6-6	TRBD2	TGTGCCAGCAGCTTACTAGCGGGGATAAACGAGCAGTACTTC	CASSLLAGINEQYF
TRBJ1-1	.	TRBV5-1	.	TGCGCCAGCAGCTTGGGTAAGGACAGAACTGAAGCTTTCTTT	CASSLGKDRTEAFF
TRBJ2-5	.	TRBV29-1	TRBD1	TGCAGCGTTTACCAGGGGGCAGGGACCCAGTACTTC	CSVYQGAGTQYF
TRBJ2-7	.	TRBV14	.	TGTGCCAGCAGCCACGGGCCAGGGGACCTATACGAGCAGTACTTC	CASSHGPGDLYEQYF
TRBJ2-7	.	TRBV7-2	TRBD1	TGTGCCAGCAGCTTCGGACAGGGCTTTTACGAGCAGTACTTC	CASSFGQGFYEQYF
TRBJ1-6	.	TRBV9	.	TGTGCCTCTGGAGACCAGCACTATTCACCCCTCCACTTT	CASGDQHYSPLHF
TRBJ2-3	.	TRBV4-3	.	TGCGCCAGCAGCCAAGATCGGGTTGGGCTAGCCGGCACAGATACGCAGTATTTT	CASSQDRVGLAGTDTQYF
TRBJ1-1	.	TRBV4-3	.	TGCGCCAGCAGCCAAGATTTAGGTCTGGGGCGGACTGAAGCTTTCTTT	CASSQDLGLGRTEAFF
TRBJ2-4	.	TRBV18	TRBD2	TGTGCCAGCTCACCACCGCCGGCGGGAGGGAACATTCAGTACTTC	CASSPPPAGGNIQYF
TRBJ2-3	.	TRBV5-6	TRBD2	TGTGCCAGCAGCTTATGGCGGGGGGGGAACACAGATACGCAGTATTTT	CASSLWRGGNTDTQYF
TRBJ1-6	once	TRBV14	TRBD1	TGTGCCAGCAGCCAGGGACAGGGGGGTTCACCCCTCCACTTT	CASSQGQGGSPLHF
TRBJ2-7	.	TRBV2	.	TGTGCCAGCAGTGAAATTTCGGGGGACTACGAGCAGTACTTC	CASSEISGDYEQYF
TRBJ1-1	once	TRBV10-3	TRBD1	TGTGCCATCAGTGACCGGGACAGGGTTGCCGCTGAAGCTTTCTTT	CAISDRDRVAAEAFF
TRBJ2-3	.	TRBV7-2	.	TGTGCCAGCAGCTCAAACAGGGCCCCAGATACGCAGTATTTT	CASSSNRAPDTQYF